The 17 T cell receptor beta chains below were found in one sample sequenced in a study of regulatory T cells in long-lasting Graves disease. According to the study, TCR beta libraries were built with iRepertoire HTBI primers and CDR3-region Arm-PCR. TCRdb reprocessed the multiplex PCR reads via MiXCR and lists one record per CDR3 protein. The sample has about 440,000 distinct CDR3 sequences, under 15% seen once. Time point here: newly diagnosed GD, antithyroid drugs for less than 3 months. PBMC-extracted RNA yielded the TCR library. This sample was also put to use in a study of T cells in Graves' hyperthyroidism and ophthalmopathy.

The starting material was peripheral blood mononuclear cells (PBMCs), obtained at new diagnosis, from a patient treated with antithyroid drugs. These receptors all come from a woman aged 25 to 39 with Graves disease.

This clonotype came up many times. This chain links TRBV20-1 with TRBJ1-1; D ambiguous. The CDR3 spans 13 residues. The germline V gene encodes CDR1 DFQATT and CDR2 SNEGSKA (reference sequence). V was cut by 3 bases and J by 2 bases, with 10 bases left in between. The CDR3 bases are TGCAGTGCTAGCGGGCCGATAAACACTGAAGCTTTCTTT. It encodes CSASGPINTEAFF.

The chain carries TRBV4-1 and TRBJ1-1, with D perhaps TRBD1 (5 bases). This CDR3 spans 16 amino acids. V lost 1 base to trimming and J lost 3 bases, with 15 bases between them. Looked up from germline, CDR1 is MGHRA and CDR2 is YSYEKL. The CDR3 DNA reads TGCGCCAGCAGCCAAGGTAGGCAGGGCAGCCACACTGAAGCTTTCTTT. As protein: CASSQGRQGSHTEAFF.

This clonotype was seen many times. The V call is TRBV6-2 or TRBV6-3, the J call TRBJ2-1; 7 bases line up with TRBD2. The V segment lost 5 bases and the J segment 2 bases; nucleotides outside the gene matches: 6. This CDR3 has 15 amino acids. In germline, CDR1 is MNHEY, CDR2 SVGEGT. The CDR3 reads CASSSKRDPYNEQFF. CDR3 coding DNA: TGTGCCAGCAGTAGTAAGCGGGACCCCTACAATGAGCAGTTCTTC.

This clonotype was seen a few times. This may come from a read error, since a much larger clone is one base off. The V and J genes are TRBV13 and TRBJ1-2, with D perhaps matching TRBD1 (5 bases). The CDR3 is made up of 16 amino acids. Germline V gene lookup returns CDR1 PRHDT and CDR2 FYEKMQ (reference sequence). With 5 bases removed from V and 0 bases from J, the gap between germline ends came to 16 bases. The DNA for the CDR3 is TGTGCCAGCAGCATCCGACAGAAGATCTCTAACTATGGCTACACCTTC. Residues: CASSIRQKISNYGYTF.

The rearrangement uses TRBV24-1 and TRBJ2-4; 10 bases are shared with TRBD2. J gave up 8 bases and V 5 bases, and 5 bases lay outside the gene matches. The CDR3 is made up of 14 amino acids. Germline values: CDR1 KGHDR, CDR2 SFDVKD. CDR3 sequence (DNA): TGTGCCACCAGTGTAGCGGGAGGAAGAGACATTCAGTACTTC. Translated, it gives CATSVAGGRDIQYF.

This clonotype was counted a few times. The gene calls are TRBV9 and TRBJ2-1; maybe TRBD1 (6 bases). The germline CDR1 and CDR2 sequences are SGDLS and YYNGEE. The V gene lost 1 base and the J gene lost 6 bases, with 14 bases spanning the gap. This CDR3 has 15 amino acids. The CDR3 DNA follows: TGTGCCAGCAGCGTATGGTCAGGGGCTAGCAATGAGCAGTTCTTC. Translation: CASSVWSGASNEQFF.

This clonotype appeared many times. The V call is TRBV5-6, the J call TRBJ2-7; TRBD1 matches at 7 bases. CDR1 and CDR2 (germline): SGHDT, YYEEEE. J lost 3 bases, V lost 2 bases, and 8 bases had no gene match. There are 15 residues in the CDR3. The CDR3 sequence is CASSFSGTALYEQYF. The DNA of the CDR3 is TGTGCCAGCAGCTTCTCCGGGACAGCGCTCTACGAGCAGTACTTC.

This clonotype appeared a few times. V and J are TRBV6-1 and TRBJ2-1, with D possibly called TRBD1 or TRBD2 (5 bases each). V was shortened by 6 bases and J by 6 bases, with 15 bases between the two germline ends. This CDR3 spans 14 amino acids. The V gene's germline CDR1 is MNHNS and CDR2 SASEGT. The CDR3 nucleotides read TGTGCCAGCAGGAGGGACGGTTTCTCCAATGAGCAGTTCTTC. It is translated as CASRRDGFSNEQFF.

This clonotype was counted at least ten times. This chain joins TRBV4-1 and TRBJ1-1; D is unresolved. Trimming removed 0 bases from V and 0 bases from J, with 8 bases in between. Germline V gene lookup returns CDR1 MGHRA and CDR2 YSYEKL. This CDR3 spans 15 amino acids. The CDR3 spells CASSQDEQMNTEAFF. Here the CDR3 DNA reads TGCGCCAGCAGCCAAGATGAGCAGATGAACACTGAAGCTTTCTTT.

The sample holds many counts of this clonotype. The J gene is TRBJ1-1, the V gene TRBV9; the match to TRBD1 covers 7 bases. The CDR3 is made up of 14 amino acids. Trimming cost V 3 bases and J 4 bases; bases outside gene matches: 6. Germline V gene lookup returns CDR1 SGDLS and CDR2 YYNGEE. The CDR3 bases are TGTGCCAGCAGCGCCCGACAGGGAGCCACTGAAGCTTTCTTT. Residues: CASSARQGATEAFF. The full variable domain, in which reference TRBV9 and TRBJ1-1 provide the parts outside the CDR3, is DSGVTQTPKHLITATGQRVTLRCSPRSGDLSVYWYQQSLDQGLQFLIQYYNGEERAKGNILERFSAQQFPDLHSELNLSSLELGDSALYFCASSARQGATEAFFGQGTRLTVV.

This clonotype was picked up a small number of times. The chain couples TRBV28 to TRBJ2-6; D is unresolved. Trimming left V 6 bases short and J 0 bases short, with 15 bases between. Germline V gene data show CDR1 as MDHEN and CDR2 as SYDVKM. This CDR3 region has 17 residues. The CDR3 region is CASSARAAHSGANVLTF. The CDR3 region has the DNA TGTGCCAGCAGCGCCCGGGCAGCCCACTCTGGGGCCAACGTCCTGACTTTC. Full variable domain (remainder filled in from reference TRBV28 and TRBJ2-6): DVKVTQSSRYLVKRTGEKVFLECVQDMDHENMFWYRQDPGLGLRLIYFSYDVKMKEKGDIPEGYSVSREKKERFSLILESASTNQTSMYLCASSARAAHSGANVLTFGAGSRLTVL.

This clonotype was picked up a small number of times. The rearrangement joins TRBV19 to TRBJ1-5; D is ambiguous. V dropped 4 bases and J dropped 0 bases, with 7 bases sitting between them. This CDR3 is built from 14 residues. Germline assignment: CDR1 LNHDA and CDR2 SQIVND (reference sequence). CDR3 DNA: TGTGCCAGTAGTACGGAGGTTAGCAATCAGCCCCAGCATTTT. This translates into CASSTEVSNQPQHF.

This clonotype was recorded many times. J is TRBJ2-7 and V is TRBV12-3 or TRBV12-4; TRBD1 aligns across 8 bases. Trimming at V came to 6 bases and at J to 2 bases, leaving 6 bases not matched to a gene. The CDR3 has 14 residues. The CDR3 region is CASRHRDRTYEQYF. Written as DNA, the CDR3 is TGTGCCAGCAGACACCGGGACAGGACCTACGAGCAGTACTTC.

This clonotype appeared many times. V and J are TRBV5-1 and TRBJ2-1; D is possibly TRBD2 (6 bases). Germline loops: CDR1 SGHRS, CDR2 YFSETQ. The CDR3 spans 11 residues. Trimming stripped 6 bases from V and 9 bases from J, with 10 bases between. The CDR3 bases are TGCGCCAGCATGTCCGGGGGTGAGCAGTTCTTC. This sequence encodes CASMSGGEQFF.

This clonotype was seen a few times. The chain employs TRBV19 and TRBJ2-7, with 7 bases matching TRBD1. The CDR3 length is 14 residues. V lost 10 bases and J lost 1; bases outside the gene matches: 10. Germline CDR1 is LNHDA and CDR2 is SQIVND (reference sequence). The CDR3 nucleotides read TGTGCCACTTCCTGGACAGGAATATCCTACGAGCAGTACTTC. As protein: CATSWTGISYEQYF. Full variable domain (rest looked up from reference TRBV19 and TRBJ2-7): DGGITQSPKYLFRKEGQNVTLSCEQNLNHDAMYWYRQDPGQGLRLIYYSQIVNDFQKGDIAEGYSVSREKKESFPLTVTSAQKNPTAFYLCATSWTGISYEQYFGPGTRLTVT.

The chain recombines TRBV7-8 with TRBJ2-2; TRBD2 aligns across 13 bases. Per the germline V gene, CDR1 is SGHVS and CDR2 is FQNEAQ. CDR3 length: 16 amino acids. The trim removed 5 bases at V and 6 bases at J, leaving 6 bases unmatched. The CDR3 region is CASSPGLAGVAGELFF. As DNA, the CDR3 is TGTGCCAGCAGCCCTGGACTAGCGGGAGTAGCCGGGGAGCTGTTTTTT.

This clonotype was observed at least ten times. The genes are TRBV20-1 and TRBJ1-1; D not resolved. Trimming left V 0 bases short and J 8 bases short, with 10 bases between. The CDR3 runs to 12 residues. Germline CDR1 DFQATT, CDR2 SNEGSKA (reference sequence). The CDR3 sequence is CSAREGYGEAFF. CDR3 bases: TGCAGTGCTAGAGAGGGCTACGGGGAAGCTTTCTTT.